Below, 18 T cell receptor beta chains from the same sample are listed, as sequenced in a study of blood T cell repertoires in COVID-19. Data came from immunoSEQ multiplex PCR; TCRdb stores just in-frame clones and leaves some out. The data show fewer than 80,000 clones, 75% to 90% seen once. The sample taken for sequencing was peripheral blood. The receptors stem from a man at least 80 years old with COVID-19, enrolled during active disease.

The chain recombines TRBV3-1 (or the pseudogene TRBV3-2) with TRBJ1-2; 9 bases are shared with TRBD1. CDR1 is LGHDT, CDR2 YNNKEL, per germline (reference sequence). The CDR3 totals 14 residues. Trimming cost V 1 base and J 4 bases; bases outside gene matches: 1. CDR3 in DNA: TGTGCCAGCAGCCAAGTGACAGGGGGCTATGGCTACACCTTC. Its protein product is CASSQVTGGYGYTF.

CDR3: CASSQDLPTGAETEAFF. The CDR3 nucleotides read TGCGCCAGCAGCCAAGATCTCCCCACAGGGGCCGAGACTGAAGCTTTCTTT. The chain is built from TRBV4-3 and TRBJ1-1, with 7 bases that match TRBD1. CDR1 and CDR2 from the germline V gene are LGHNA and YSLEER. Germline trimming cut 0 bases from V and 5 bases from J; bases unmatched to any gene: 12. This CDR3 spans 17 amino acids.

The chain links TRBV3-1 (or the pseudogene TRBV3-2) to TRBJ1-2; no clear D gene. Trimming pared 0 bases from V and 8 bases from J, leaving 13 bases between. This CDR3 has 14 residues. CDR1 is LGHDT, CDR2 YNNKEL, per germline (reference sequence). The CDR3 reads CASSQDSQGGGYTF. The CDR3, as DNA: TGTGCCAGCAGCCAAGATAGCCAAGGTGGCGGCTACACCTTC.

This chain joins TRBV7-2 and TRBJ2-7; 8 bases fit TRBD1. Per germline, CDR1 SGHTA and CDR2 FQGNSA. J gave up 2 bases and V 2 bases, and 8 bases lay outside the gene matches. The CDR3 totals 16 residues. Here the CDR3 reads CASSLSPDRVTYEQYF. The CDR3 coding sequence is TGTGCCAGCAGCTTAAGTCCGGACAGGGTTACCTACGAGCAGTACTTC.

The CDR3 protein is CASSSLRQAFF. The CDR3 coding sequence is TGTGCCAGCAGCTCCCTGAGGCAAGCTTTCTTT. V is TRBV7-2 and J is TRBJ1-1, with D hard to call. The germline V gene has CDR1 SGHTA and CDR2 FQGNSA. The length of the CDR3 is 11 residues. The V and J ends lost 4 bases and 9 bases respectively, with 9 bases between them.

V usage is TRBV5-4 and J usage is TRBJ1-6; 7 nucleotides align to TRBD1. The V segment lost 5 bases and the J segment 6 bases; nucleotides outside the gene matches: 8. The CDR3 consists of 15 residues. Germline V gives CDR1 SGHNT, CDR2 YYREEE (reference sequence). CDR3 sequence reads: CASSSDRVRNSPLHF. Written as DNA, the CDR3 is TGTGCCAGCAGTTCTGACAGGGTCCGTAATTCACCCCTCCACTTT.

This chain links TRBV29-1 with TRBJ1-5, with 7 bases aligning to TRBD1. CDR1 is SQVTM, CDR2 ANQGSEA, per germline. The V segment lost 6 bases and the J segment 7 bases; nucleotides outside the gene matches: 9. The CDR3 totals 13 residues. The CDR3 here is CSVQGGAGQPQHF. CDR3 nucleotides: TGCAGCGTCCAAGGGGGCGCAGGGCAGCCCCAGCATTTT.

CDR3 nucleotides: TGTGCCAGTAGTATCCGACAGGCCCGGACTGGGGCCAACGTCCTGACTTTC. Its translation is CASSIRQARTGANVLTF. The chain recombines TRBV19 with TRBJ2-6, with D perhaps TRBD1 (6 bases). The germline CDR1 and CDR2 sequences are LNHDA and SQIVND (reference sequence). The V and J ends lost 3 bases and 2 bases respectively, with 14 bases between them. This CDR3 has 17 residues.

The rearrangement links TRBV19 to TRBJ1-2, with 8 bases identical to TRBD1. V shed 1 base and J 8 bases; nucleotides not matched to a gene: 15. This CDR3 has 17 residues. Germline lookup yields CDR1 LNHDA and CDR2 SQIVND (reference sequence). The CDR3 bases are TGTGCCAGTAGTATAGTCGGCCGGGCAGGGGGCATGTCAGGCTACACCTTC. Translation gives CASSIVGRAGGMSGYTF.

The chain joins TRBV11-1 to TRBJ2-2; D gene ambiguous. The CDR3 sequence is 15 residues long. Trimming stripped 0 bases from V and 1 base from J, with 6 bases between. The germline V gene has CDR1 SGHAT and CDR2 FQDESV (reference sequence). This CDR3 reads CASSLAPGNTGELFF. CDR3 bases: TGTGCCAGCAGCTTAGCGCCGGGGAACACCGGGGAGCTGTTTTTT.

Notes on this clone: Other DNA sequences in this specimen translate into the identical CDR3. The chain combines TRBV7-9 with TRBJ1-2; D uncertain. The V and J ends lost 5 bases and 2 bases respectively, with 9 bases between them. This CDR3 has 13 residues. The germline gives CDR1 SEHNR, CDR2 FQNEAQ (reference sequence). Here the CDR3 DNA reads TGTGCCAGCAGCACCCGGTCAAACTATGGCTACACCTTC. Its translation is CASSTRSNYGYTF. Looking up the rest from reference TRBV7-9 and TRBJ1-2 gives the full variable domain: DTGVSQNPRHKITKRGQNVTFRCDPISEHNRLYWYRQTLGQGPEFLTYFQNEAQLEKSRLLSDRFSAERPKGSFSTLEIQRTEQGDSAMYLCASSTRSNYGYTFGSGTRLTVV.

V and J are TRBV5-5 and TRBJ1-1; perhaps TRBD1 as D (6 bases). V was clipped by 0 bases and J by 1 base, with 10 bases between them. CDR3 length: 15 amino acids. Germline lookup yields CDR1 SGHKS and CDR2 YYEKEE (reference sequence). The CDR3 nucleotides read TGTGCCAGCAGCTTGGTAGGGACAAAGAACACTGAAGCTTTCTTT. This gives the protein CASSLVGTKNTEAFF. Based on the CDR3 plus reference TRBV5-5 and TRBJ1-1, the full variable domain is DAGVTQSPTHLIKTRGQQVTLRCSPISGHKSVSWYQQVLGQGPQFIFQYYEKEERGRGNFPDRFSARQFPNYSSELNVNALLLGDSALYLCASSLVGTKNTEAFFGQGTRLTVV.

The chain combines TRBV11-2 with TRBJ2-2, with D maybe TRBD2 (6 bases). Germline loops: CDR1 SGHAT, CDR2 FQNNGV. V shed 5 bases and J shed 0 bases, with 13 bases lying between them. The CDR3 has 16 residues. The CDR3 loop reads CASSPLGLPNTGELFF. For the CDR3, the DNA is TGTGCCAGCAGCCCTCTGGGACTTCCGAACACCGGGGAGCTGTTTTTT. Full variable domain (rest looked up from reference TRBV11-2 and TRBJ2-2): EAGVAQSPRYKIIEKRQSVAFWCNPISGHATLYWYQQILGQGPKLLIQFQNNGVVDDSQLPKDRFSAERLKGVDSTLKIQPAKLEDSAVYLCASSPLGLPNTGELFFGEGSRLTVL.

The chain carries TRBV21-1 and TRBJ2-2; the table's D call of TRBD1 was not tested on the DNA. TRBV21-1 is recorded as a pseudogene. CDR3 length: 17 amino acids. The CDR3 reads CASSFLWTGTNTGELFF. As DNA, the CDR3 is TGTGCCAGCAGCTTTCTATGGACAGGGACGAACACCGGGGAGCTGTTTTTT.

DNA for the CDR3: TGCGCCAGCAGCCCGGGTCTCTCCTATGGCTACACCTTC. Its translation: CASSPGLSYGYTF. The chain joins TRBV5-1 to TRBJ1-2; D is unclear. Germline loops: CDR1 SGHRS, CDR2 YFSETQ. Trimming stripped 4 bases from V and 4 bases from J, with 11 bases between. CDR3 length: 13 amino acids.

This chain uses TRBV6-5 with TRBJ2-1; maybe TRBD2 (6 bases). The CDR3 covers 14 residues. Trimming left V 7 bases short and J 2 bases short, with 12 bases between. Germline CDR1 and CDR2: MNHEY and SVGAGI. The CDR3, as DNA: TGTGCCAGCATGAAGACTAGAGCCTACAATGAGCAGTTCTTC. Its protein is CASMKTRAYNEQFF.

CDR3 sequence reads: CASAKGGDTVGFF. Written as DNA, the CDR3 is TGTGCTAGTGCCAAGGGGGGGGATACCGTAGGGTTCTTC. V is TRBV12-5 and J is TRBJ2-1; D might be TRBD2 (7 bases). CDR1 is LGHNT, CDR2 FRNRAP, per germline. This CDR3 has 13 amino acids. V lost 7 bases, J lost 15 bases, and 22 bases lay in between.

V is TRBV6-2 or TRBV6-3 and J is TRBJ1-3, with TRBD1 matching 10 bases. This CDR3 spans 18 amino acids. The germline V gene encodes CDR1 MNHEY and CDR2 SVGEGT. The V and J ends lost 6 bases and 0 bases, in that order; junction bases with no gene match: 11. CDR3 loop: CASSPAGQGPYSGNTIYF. The CDR3 coding sequence is TGTGCCAGCAGCCCGGCGGGACAGGGGCCATACTCTGGAAACACCATATATTTT.